This TCR beta chain stems from a study of T cell repertoires in cytomegalovirus infection. At the level of the study: From public TCR beta signatures came an indication of both CMV infection and matching HLA type.

This clonotype has just a few counts. Antigen: not known. The germline V gene encodes CDR1 SGHTA and CDR2 FQGNSA. The V gene lost 0 bases and the J gene lost 6 bases, with 9 bases spanning the gap. The CDR3 is made up of 13 amino acids. TCRdb re-analysed the reads in MiXCR, keeping a single row per CDR3 protein. The sample comprises about 700,000 distinct CDR3 sequences, 33% of which are singletons, and roughly 20% rests with the top ten. The origin of this receptor is a human donor in good health (CMV status not recorded). Some clones in this sample may be carry-over from other donors' samples. The chain uses TRBV7-2 and TRBJ2-7, with D unclear. Here the sequenced sample was cultured PBMCs, taken from culture after CMV antigen stimulation. For the CDR3, the DNA is TGTGCCAGCAGCTTAGCGGGGATAGGCGAGCAGTACTTC. Amino acids: CASSLAGIGEQYF.